This T cell receptor beta chain was found in a study of T cell responses to AZD1222 COVID-19 vaccine (TCRdb year 2021). Concerning the study at large: A total of 230 to 250 trial participants underwent TCR sequencing, of whom more than 200 had received two doses of AZD1222 and approximately 26 had received two doses of the MenACWY control vaccine. Trial participants were enrolled into age subgroups of 18-55, 56-69 and 70-plus years, which contained about 150, 28 and 57 TCR-sequenced participants, respectively. Study-level results and caveats: Conclusions about previously exposed vaccinees are limited, since just 6 or 7 AZD1222 recipients were seropositive for SARS-CoV-2 at baseline. Nearly half of unique spike-specific TCRs reportedly recognized epitopes outside regions mutated in the B.1.351 and B.1.1.7 variants. No day 14 peak-response samples were available, so repertoires were characterized only after the peak T cell response. After two AZD1222 doses, spike-specific TCR breadth and depth were significantly higher than at day 0 and than in MenACWY recipients. In the small 56-69-year group, the increase in depth fell short of significance, most likely because of low power. CD4 TCRs associated with the vaccine covered the entire spike protein, and the dominant responses were in regions 160-218 and 743-854. Participants were mostly white British and included more females than males, and it was suggested by the authors that clonal diversity may have been underestimated.

In this sample, this clone turned up once. Its antigen target is currently unknown. Per-base quality was not reported, and no clone a single base away is much larger than it. Inclusive of the bounding cysteine and phenylalanine, the CDR3 is 14 residues long. Solely the CDR3 DNA is kept, with 42 bases framed from the first base. The germline V gene provides CDR1 SNHLY and CDR2 FYNNEI. At the junction V is shortened by 7 bases and J by 5 bases, with 14 bases in between. The CDR3 regions of human TCRbeta chains were subjected to immunosequencing. The authors' pipeline ran thus. TCRs in the repertoires were compared against a reference library of SARS-CoV-2-specific TCRs that had been generated with the MIRA antigen-specificity platform. Breadth was defined as the fraction of unique TCRs that were SARS-CoV-2-associated, and depth was defined as the fraction of total T cells that were SARS-CoV-2-associated. Using the MIRA data, each spike-specific TCR was mapped to the spike region that the TCR reacts to and placed in a CD4 or CD8 class. Log10-transformed breadth and depth values were compared by one-way ANOVA with Sidak's multiple comparisons tests. The source is immuneACCESS, and TCRdb retained only in-frame sequences with V and J called. Part of the clones is not carried over; for the studies checked, unresolved V genes explain less than half of this, and the remainder is unexplained. That table is the source of V, J and clone size, and D and trimming were worked out from the DNA. This sample has approximately 180,000 clones in its table, and over 80% of those were observed once. In total, the top ten clones hold 0.95% to 1.3% of the sample.

The time point label of this sample denotes: about 28 days (+/-7) after the second vaccine dose. Sample treatment or condition, as interpreted from the label and publication: meningococcal conjugate vaccine given as trial control. The vaccinee samples were drawn from two UK trials, COV001 and COV002, one of which was a single-blind randomized controlled phase 2/3 trial testing AZD1222 (ChAdOx1 nCoV-19) in healthy adults. For TCRbeta chain sequencing, PBMC samples were collected from trial participants at day 0 and at day 28 after the second dose. This receptor was identified in an adult who received the MenACWY meningococcal vaccine as a control. Recombination connected TRBV2 to TRBJ1-4; the best D guess is TRBD1, with 6 bases matching. The sample here was peripheral blood, taken 28 days after the second dose of the MenACWY control vaccine. CDR3 protein: CASILQGSNEKLFF. The nucleotide sequence reads as follows: TGTGCCAGCATCCTTCAGGGGTCGAATGAAAAACTGTTTTTT.